The present entry profiles one TCR beta chain with its context. Some clones are missing from TCRdb's copy, which holds only in-frame ones; the method was immunoSEQ multiplex PCR. The sample has about 32,000 clones; 89% are singletons. CDR1 and CDR2 (germline): SGHDT, YYEEEE. Trimming took off 3 bases at V and 0 bases at J, with 22 bases between the two ends. The CDR3 length is 19 residues. The sample belongs to a study of T cell changes during pregnancy in multiple sclerosis. The chain combines TRBV5-6 with TRBJ2-1, with a weak D call TRBD2 (5 bases). The sequenced sample was CD8+ T cells from peripheral blood mononuclear cells, obtained in the first trimester of pregnancy. This sequence originates from a female donor with multiple sclerosis, enrolled in a pregnancy study. Here the CDR3 reads CASSSPIETRQSSYNEQFF. CDR3 nucleotides: TGTGCCAGCAGCTCCCCGATTGAAACTAGGCAGAGCTCCTACAATGAGCAGTTCTTC.